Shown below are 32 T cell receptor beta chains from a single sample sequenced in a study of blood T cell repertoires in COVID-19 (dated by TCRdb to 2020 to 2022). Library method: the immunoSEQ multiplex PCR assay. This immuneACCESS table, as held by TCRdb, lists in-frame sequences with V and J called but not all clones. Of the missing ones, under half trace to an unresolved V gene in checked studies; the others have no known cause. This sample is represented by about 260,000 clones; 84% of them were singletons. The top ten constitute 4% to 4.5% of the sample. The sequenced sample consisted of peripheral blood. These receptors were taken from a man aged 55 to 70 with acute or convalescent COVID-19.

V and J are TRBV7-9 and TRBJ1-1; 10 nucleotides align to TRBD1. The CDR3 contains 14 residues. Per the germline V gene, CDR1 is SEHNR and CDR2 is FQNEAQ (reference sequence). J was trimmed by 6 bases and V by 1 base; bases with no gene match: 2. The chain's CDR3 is CASSLEGTGAEAFF. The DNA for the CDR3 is TGTGCCAGCAGCTTAGAGGGGACAGGGGCTGAAGCTTTCTTT. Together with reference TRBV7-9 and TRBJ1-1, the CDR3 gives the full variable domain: DTGVSQNPRHKITKRGQNVTFRCDPISEHNRLYWYRQTLGQGPEFLTYFQNEAQLEKSRLLSDRFSAERPKGSFSTLEIQRTEQGDSAMYLCASSLEGTGAEAFFGQGTRLTVV.

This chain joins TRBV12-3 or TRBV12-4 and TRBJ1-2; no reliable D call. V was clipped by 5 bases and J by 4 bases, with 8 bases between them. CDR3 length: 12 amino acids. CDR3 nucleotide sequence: TGTGCCAGCAGTCCGCACACCTATGGCTACACCTTC. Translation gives CASSPHTYGYTF.

The CDR3 bases are TGTGCCAGCAGCTCTACAAGATGGGGGCCCAAAAACATTCAGTACTTC. Its translation is CASSSTRWGPKNIQYF. The chain employs TRBV7-8 and TRBJ2-4, with D possibly TRBD1 on 6 matching bases. Between the trimmed V and J ends, which lost 4 bases and 2 bases, there was a span of 15 bases. CDR1 is SGHVS, CDR2 FQNEAQ, per germline. The CDR3 consists of 16 residues.

The CDR3 loop is CASSPPTGGMFYEQYF. The CDR3 DNA sequence: TGTGCCAGCTCACCGCCGACAGGGGGCATGTTCTACGAGCAGTACTTC. This chain uses TRBV18 with TRBJ2-7; the match to TRBD1 covers 10 bases. This CDR3 has 16 amino acids. The ends lost 3 bases at V and 3 bases at J; junction bases unmatched: 8. CDR1 KGHSH and CDR2 LQKENI come from the germline V gene.

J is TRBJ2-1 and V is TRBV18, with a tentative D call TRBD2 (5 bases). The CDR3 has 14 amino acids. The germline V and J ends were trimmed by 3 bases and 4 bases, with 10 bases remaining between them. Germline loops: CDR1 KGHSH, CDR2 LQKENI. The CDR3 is CASSPRTEYNEQFF. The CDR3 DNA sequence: TGTGCCAGCTCACCCAGGACTGAATACAATGAGCAGTTCTTC.

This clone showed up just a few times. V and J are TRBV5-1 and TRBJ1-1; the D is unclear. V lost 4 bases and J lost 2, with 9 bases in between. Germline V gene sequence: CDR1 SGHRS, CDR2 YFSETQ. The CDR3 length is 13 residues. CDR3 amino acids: CASSTRLNTEAFF. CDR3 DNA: TGCGCCAGCAGCACCAGGCTAAACACTGAAGCTTTCTTT. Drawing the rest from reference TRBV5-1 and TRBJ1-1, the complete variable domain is KAGVTQTPRYLIKTRGQQVTLSCSPISGHRSVSWYQQTPGQGLQFLFEYFSETQRNKGNFPGRFSGRQFSNSRSEMNVSTLELGDSALYLCASSTRLNTEAFFGQGTRLTVV.

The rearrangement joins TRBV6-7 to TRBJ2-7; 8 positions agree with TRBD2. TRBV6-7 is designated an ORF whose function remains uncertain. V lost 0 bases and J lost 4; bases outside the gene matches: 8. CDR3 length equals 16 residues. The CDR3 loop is CASSYSLRGGTYEQYF. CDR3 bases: TGTGCCAGCAGTTACTCGCTTCGCGGGGGGACATACGAGCAGTACTTC.

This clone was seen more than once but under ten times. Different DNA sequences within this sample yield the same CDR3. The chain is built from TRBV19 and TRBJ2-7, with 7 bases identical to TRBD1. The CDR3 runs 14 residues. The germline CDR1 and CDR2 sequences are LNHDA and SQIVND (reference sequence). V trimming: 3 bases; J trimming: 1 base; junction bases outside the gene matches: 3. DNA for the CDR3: TGTGCCAGTAGTATTAGGGGACAGTCCTACGAGCAGTACTTC. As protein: CASSIRGQSYEQYF.

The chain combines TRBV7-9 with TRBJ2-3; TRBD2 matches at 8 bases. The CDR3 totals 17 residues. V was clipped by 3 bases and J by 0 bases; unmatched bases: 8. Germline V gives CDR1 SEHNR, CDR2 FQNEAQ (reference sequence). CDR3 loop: CASSFGSGSWSTDTQYF. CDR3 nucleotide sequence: TGTGCCAGCAGCTTTGGGAGCGGGAGCTGGAGCACAGATACGCAGTATTTT.

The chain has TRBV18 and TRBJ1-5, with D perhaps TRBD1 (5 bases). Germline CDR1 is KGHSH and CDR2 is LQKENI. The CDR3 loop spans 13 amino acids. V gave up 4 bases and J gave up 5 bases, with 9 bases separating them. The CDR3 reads CASSRQGDQPQHF. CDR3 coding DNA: TGTGCCAGCTCACGCCAGGGCGATCAGCCCCAGCATTTT.

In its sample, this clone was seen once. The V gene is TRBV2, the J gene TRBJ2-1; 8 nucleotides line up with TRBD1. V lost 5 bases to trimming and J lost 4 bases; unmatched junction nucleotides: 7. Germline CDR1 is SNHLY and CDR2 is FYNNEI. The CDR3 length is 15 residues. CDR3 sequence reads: CASSPRQGIYNEQFF. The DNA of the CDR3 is TGTGCCAGCAGTCCGCGACAGGGGATTTACAATGAGCAGTTCTTC.

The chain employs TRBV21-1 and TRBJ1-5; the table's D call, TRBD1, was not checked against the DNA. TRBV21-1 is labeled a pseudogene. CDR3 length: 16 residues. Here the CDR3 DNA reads TGTGCCAGCAGCAAAGGAATAAGGCAGGCCAAGAGGCCCCAGCATTTT. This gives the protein CASSKGIRQAKRPQHF.

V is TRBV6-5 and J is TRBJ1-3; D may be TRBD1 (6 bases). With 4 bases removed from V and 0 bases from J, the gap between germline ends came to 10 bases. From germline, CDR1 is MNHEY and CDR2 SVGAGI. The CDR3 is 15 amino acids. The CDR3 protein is CASSSGGPSGNTIYF. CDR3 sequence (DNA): TGTGCCAGCAGTTCGGGGGGCCCCTCTGGAAACACCATATATTTT.

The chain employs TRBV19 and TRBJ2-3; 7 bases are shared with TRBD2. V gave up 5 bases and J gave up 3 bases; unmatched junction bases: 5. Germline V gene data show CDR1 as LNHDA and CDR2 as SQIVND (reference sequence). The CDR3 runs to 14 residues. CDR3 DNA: TGTGCCAGTAGTCCCCAGCGGGGAACAGATACGCAGTATTTT. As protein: CASSPQRGTDTQYF.

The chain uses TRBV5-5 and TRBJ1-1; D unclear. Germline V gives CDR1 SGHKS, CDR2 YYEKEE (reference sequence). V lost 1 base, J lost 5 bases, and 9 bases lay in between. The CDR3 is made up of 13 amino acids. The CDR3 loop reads CASSLRGKTEAFF. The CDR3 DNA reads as TGTGCCAGCAGCTTGCGAGGGAAAACTGAAGCTTTCTTT.

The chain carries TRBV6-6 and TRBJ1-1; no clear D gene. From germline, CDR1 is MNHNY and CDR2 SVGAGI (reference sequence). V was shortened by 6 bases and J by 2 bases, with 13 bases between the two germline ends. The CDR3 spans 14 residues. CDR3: CASSQGGSNTEAFF. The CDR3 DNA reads TGTGCCAGCAGCCAAGGCGGAAGCAACACTGAAGCTTTCTTT.

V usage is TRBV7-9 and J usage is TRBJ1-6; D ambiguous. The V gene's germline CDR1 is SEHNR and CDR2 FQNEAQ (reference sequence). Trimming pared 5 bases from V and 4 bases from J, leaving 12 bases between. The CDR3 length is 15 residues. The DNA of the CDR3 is TGTGCCAGCAGCCCGGGGAGGACTTATAATTCACCCCTCCACTTT. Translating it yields CASSPGRTYNSPLHF.

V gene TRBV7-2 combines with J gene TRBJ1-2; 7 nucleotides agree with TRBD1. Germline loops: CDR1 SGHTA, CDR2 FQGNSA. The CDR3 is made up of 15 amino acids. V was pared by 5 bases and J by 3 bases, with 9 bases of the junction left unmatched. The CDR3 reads CASSPPGTVYYGYTF. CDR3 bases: TGTGCCAGCAGCCCGCCCGGGACAGTGTACTATGGCTACACCTTC.

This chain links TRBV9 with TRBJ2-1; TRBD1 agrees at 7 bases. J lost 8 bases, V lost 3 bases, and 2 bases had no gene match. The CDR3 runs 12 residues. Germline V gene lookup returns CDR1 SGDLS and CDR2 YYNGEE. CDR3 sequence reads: CASSGQGYEQFF. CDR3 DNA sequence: TGTGCCAGCAGCGGACAGGGCTATGAGCAGTTCTTC.

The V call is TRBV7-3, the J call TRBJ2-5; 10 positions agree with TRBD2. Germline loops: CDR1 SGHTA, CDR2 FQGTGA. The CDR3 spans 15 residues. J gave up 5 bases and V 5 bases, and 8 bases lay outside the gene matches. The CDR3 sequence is CASSPKRGGRETQYF. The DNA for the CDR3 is TGTGCCAGCAGCCCGAAGCGGGGGGGCCGGGAGACCCAGTACTTC.

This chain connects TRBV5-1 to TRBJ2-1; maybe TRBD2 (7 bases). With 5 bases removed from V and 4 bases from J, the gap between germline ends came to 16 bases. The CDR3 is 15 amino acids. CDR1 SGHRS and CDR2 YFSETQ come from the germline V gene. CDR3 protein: CASSPGGGAYNEQFF. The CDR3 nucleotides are TGCGCCAGCAGTCCGGGGGGCGGGGCGTACAATGAGCAGTTCTTC.

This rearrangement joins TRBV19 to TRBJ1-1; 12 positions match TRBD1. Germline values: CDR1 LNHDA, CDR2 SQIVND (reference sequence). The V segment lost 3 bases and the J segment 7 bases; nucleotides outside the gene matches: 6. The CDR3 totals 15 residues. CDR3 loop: CASSIGTGGQNEAFF. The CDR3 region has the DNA TGTGCCAGTAGTATCGGGACAGGGGGCCAAAATGAAGCTTTCTTT.

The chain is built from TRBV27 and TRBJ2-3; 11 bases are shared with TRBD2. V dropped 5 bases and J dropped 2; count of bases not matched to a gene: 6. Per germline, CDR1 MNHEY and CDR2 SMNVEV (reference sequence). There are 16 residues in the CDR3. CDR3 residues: CASSRPGLAVTDTQYF. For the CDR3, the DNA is TGTGCCAGCAGTCGACCGGGACTAGCGGTCACAGATACGCAGTATTTT.

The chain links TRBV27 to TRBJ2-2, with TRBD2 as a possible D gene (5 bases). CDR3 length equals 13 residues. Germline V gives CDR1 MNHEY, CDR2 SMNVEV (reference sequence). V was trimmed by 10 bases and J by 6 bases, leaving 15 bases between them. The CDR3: CATHRSGAGELFF. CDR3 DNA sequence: TGTGCCACCCACCGGTCCGGGGCCGGGGAGCTGTTTTTT.

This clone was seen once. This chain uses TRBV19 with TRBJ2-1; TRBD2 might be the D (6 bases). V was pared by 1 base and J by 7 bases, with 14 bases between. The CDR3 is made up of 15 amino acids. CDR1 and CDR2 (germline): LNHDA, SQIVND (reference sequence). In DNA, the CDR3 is TGTGCCAGTAGTATAGTGTTGGGGGGATCAAATGAGCAGTTCTTC. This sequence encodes CASSIVLGGSNEQFF.

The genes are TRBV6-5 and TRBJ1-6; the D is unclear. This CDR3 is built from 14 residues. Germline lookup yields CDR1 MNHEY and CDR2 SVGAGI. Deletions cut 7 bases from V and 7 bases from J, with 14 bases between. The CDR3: CASTRGVSNSPLHF. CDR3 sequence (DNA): TGTGCCAGCACCCGGGGTGTTTCCAATTCACCCCTCCACTTT.

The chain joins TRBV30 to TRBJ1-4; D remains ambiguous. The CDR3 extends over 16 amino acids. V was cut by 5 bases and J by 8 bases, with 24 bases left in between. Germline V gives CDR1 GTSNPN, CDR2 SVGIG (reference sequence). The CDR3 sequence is CAWGPLGSEADEKLFF. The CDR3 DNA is TGTGCCTGGGGGCCCTTGGGCTCGGAAGCCGACGAAAAACTGTTTTTT.

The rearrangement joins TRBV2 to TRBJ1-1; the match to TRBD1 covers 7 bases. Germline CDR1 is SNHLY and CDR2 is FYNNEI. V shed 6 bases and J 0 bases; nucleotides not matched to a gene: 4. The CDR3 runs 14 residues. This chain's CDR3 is CASRAGQVNTEAFF. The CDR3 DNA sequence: TGTGCCAGCAGGGCCGGACAGGTGAACACTGAAGCTTTCTTT.

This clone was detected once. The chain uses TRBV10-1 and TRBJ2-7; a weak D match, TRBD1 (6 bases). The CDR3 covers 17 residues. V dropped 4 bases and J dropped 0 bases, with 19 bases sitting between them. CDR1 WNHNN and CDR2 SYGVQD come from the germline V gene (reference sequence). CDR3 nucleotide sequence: TGCGCCAGCAGTGGACCCCCAGGGGTGACAGACTCCTACGAGCAGTACTTC. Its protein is CASSGPPGVTDSYEQYF.

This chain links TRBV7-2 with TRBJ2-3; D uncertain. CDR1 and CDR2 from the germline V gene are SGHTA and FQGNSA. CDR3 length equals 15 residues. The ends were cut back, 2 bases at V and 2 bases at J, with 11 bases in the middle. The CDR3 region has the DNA TGTGCCAGCAGCTTATCGGCCAGGAACACAGATACGCAGTATTTT. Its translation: CASSLSARNTDTQYF.

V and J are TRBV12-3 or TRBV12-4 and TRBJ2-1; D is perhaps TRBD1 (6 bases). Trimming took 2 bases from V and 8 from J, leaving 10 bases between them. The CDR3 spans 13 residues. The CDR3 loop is CASSLLQGHEQFF. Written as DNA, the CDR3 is TGTGCCAGCAGTTTACTACAGGGCCATGAGCAGTTCTTC.

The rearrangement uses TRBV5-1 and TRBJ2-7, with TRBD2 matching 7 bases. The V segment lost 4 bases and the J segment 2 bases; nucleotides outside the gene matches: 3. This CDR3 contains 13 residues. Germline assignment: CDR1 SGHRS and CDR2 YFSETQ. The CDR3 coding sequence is TGCGCCAGCAGCAGGGAGGGCGCCTACGAGCAGTACTTC. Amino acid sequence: CASSREGAYEQYF.